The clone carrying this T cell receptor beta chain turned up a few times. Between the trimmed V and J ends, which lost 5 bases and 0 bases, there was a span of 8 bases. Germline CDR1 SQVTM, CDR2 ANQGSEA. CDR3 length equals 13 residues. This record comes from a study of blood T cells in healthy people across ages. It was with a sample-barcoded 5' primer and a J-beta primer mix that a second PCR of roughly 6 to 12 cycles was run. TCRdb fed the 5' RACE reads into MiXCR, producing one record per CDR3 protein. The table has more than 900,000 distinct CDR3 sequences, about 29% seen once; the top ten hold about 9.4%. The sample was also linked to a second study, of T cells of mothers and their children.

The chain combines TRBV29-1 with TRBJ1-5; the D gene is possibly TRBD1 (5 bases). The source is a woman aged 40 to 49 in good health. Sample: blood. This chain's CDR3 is CSVRQNSNQPQHF. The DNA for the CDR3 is TGCAGCGTTCGACAGAATAGCAATCAGCCCCAGCATTTT.